The text below deals with one TCR beta chain. The source of the sample is a study of blood T cell repertoires in COVID-19. As processed by the authors: The authors estimated nucleated cell counts from reference gene primer amplification. TCRdb's copy holds only in-frame clones and misses some; the assay was immunoSEQ multiplex PCR. That table gives V, J and clone size, and the DNA gave D and trimming. This sample has under 200,000 clones; over 80% occur once, and the top ten carry 9.1%. The CDR3 sequence is 15 residues long. V shed 4 bases and J 6 bases; nucleotides not matched to a gene: 9. The germline gives CDR1 SEHNR, CDR2 FQNEAQ (reference sequence).

The receptor comes from a woman of 80 years or more with active or convalescent COVID-19. The sequencing input was peripheral blood. The chain recombines TRBV7-9 with TRBJ1-2; the match to TRBD1 covers 9 bases. The CDR3, as DNA: TGTGCCAGCAGCTCCACAGGGGACAGGGTTAATGGCTACACCTTC. As protein: CASSSTGDRVNGYTF.